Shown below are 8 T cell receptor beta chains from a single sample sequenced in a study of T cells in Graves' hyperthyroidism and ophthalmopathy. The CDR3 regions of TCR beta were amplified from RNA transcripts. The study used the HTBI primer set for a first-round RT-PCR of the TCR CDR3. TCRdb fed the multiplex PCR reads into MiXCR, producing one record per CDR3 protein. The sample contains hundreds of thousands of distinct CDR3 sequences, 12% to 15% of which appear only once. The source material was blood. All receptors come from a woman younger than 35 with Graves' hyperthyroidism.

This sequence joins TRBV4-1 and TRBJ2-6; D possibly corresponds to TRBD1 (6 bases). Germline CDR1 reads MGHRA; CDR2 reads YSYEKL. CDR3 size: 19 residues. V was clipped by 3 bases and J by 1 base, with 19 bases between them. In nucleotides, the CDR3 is TGCGCCAGCAGCCACCGGACAGAGCCACGTCTATCTGGGGCCAACGTCCTGACTTTC. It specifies CASSHRTEPRLSGANVLTF.

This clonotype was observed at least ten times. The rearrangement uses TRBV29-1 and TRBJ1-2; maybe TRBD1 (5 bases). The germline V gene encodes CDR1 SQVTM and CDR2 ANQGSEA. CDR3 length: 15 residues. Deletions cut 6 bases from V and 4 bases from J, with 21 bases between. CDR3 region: CSVGADGGRIYGYTF. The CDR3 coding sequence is TGCAGCGTCGGCGCCGATGGGGGGAGGATCTATGGCTACACCTTC.

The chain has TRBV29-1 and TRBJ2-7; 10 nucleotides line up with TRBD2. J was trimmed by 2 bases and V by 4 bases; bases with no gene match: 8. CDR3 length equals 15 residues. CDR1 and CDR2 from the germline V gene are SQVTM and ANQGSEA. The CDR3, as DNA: TGCAGCGTTGGGAGCCCTAGCGGGAGCCCCTACGAGCAGTACTTC. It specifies CSVGSPSGSPYEQYF.

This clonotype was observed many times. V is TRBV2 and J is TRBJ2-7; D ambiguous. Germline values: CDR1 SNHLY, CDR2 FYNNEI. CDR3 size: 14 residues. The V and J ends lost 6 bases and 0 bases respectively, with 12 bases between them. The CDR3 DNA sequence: TGTGCCAGCAGCCTGACCTGGGCCTCCTACGAGCAGTACTTC. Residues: CASSLTWASYEQYF.

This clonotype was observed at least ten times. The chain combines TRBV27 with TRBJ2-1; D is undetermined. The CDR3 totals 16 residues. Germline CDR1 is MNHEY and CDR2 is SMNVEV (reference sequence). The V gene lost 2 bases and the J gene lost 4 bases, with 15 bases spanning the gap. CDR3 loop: CASSLTRYSPYNEQFF. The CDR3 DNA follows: TGTGCCAGCAGTTTAACCCGTTACAGCCCATACAATGAGCAGTTCTTC.

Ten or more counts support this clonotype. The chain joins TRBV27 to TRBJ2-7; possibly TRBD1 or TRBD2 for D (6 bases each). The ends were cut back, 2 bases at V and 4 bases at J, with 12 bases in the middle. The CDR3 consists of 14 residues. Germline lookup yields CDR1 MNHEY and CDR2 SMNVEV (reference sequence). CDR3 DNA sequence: TGTGCCAGCAGTTTAGGTACAGGGAGGTACGAGCAGTACTTC. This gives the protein CASSLGTGRYEQYF.

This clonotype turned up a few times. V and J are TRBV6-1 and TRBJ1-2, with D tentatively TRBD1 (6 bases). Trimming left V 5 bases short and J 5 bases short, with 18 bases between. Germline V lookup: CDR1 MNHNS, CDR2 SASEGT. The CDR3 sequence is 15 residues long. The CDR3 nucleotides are TGTGCCAGCAGTCCGTACCAGGGAGGGGGGTATGGCTACACCTTC. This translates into CASSPYQGGGYGYTF.

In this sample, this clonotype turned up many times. The DNA of the CDR3 is TGTGCCAGCAGCTTAGCGGACCGGGACAGACAACTAAAAGCTTTCTTT. Residues: CASSLADRDRQLKAFF. This chain uses TRBV11-1 with TRBJ1-1; TRBD1 matches 7 bases. This CDR3 contains 16 residues. CDR1 and CDR2 (germline): SGHAT, FQDESV (reference sequence). J lost 9 bases, V lost 0 bases, and 13 bases had no gene match.